This T cell receptor (beta chain) was observed in a study of blood T cell repertoires in COVID-19. The overall study: Samples of COVID-19 (acute and convalescent) were obtained from the United States, Italy and Spain. Nucleic acid was either cDNA or gDNA, and it came from T cells, B-cell-depleted T cells, or PBMCs.

V was clipped by 3 bases and J by 4 bases, with 12 bases between them. This CDR3 comprises 14 residues. Germline-derived CDR1 and CDR2 are MRHNA and SNTAGT. Original processing notes: From reference gene primer amplification, estimates of nucleated cell counts were derived. This table comes from immunoSEQ multiplex PCR, and its TCRdb copy is limited to in-frame clones, with some not included. The D gene and trimming were derived from the DNA, and the V and J assignments and clone size from that table. The table has some 380,000 clones, nearly 90% seen once. This chain links TRBV6-4 with TRBJ1-2; D perhaps matches TRBD1 (5 bases). This TCR derives from a man between 18 and 29 years old with active or convalescent COVID-19. Sample: peripheral blood. CDR3 region: CASSEGPGGYGYTF. CDR3 sequence (DNA): TGTGCCAGCAGTGAGGGCCCGGGGGGCTATGGCTACACCTTC.